This paragraph covers one T cell receptor beta chain sequence. Its antigen is unknown. At one boundary the junction diverges from the germline segment, which might be a read error. CDR1 is MNHEY and CDR2 is SMNVEV in the germline V gene (reference sequence). The CDR3 loop spans 14 amino acids. This entry is derived from a study of T cells in Graves' hyperthyroidism and ophthalmopathy. General study points: Blood also contained most expanded thyroid clonotypes above 0.001.

TCR beta CDR3 sequences were amplified from RNA transcripts. TCR CDR3 regions were first amplified by RT-PCR with HTBI primers. TCRdb reprocessed the multiplex PCR reads via MiXCR and lists one record per CDR3 protein. The sample includes hundreds of thousands of distinct CDR3 sequences, roughly 15% of them seen just once. This receptor was obtained from a young woman with Graves' hyperthyroidism. The sequencing sample was made of blood. J is TRBJ2-7 and V is TRBV27; D ambiguous. CDR3 sequence: CASSLSVGSYEQYF. Written as DNA, the CDR3 is TGTGCCAGCAGTTTATCGGTAGGGTCCTACGAACAGTACTTC.